The TCR beta chain described here comes from a study of a mutant IDH1 vaccine in newly diagnosed glioma. Looking at the study overall: Most patients had radiochemotherapy with temozolomide before enrollment; others had one alone.

Germline V gene lookup returns CDR1 SEHNR and CDR2 FQNEAQ (reference sequence). J lost 2 bases, V lost 2 bases, and 5 bases had no gene match. CDR3 length: 15 amino acids. Measured with immunoSEQ multiplex PCR; TCRdb has only the in-frame clones, and not every one. The sample contains tens of thousands of clones, roughly 80% of which appear only once. This clone was seen just once. Its antigen remains unidentified. General study results and limits: Any relationship between pseudoprogression and changes in top peripheral T cell clonotypes seemed absent.

Stated time point: week 11, during vaccination. Doses consisted of 300 ug of mutant IDH1 20-mer peptide each, paired with topical imiquimod. This chain uses TRBV7-9 with TRBJ2-5; 7 nucleotides match TRBD1. The source material was PBMCs, sampled from a glioma patient whose treatment included an IDH1 peptide vaccine. This receptor was identified in a man over 45 with glioma. This CDR3 is CASSLTGQYQETQYF. The DNA for the CDR3 is TGTGCCAGCAGCTTAACGGGACAGTATCAAGAGACCCAGTACTTC.